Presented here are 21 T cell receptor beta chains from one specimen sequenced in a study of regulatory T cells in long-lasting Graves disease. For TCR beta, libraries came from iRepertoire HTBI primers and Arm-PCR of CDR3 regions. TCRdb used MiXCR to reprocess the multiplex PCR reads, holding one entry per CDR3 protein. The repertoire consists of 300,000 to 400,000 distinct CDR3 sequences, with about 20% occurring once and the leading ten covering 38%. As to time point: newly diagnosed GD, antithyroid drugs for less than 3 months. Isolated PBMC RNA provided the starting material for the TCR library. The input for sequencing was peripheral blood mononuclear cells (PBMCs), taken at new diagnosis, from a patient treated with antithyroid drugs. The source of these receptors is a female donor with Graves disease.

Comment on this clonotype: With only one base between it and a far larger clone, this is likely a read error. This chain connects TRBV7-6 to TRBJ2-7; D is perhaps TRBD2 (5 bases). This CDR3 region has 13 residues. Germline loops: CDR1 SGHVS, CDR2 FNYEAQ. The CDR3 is CTSSLAPGGEQYF. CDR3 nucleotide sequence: TGTACCAGCAGCTTAGCCCCTGGCGGGGAGCAGTACTTC.

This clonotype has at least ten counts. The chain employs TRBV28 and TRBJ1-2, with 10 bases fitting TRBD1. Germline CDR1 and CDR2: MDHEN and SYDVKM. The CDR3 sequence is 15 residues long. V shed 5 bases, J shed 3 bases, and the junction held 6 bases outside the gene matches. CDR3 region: CASSPDGTGDYGYTF. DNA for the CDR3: TGTGCCAGCAGTCCAGACGGGACAGGGGACTATGGCTACACCTTC.

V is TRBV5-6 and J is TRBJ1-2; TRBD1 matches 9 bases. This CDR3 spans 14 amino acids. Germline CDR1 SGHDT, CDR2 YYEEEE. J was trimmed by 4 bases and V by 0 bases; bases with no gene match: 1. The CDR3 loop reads CASSLVQGAYGYTF. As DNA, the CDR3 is TGTGCCAGCAGCTTGGTACAGGGGGCCTATGGCTACACCTTC.

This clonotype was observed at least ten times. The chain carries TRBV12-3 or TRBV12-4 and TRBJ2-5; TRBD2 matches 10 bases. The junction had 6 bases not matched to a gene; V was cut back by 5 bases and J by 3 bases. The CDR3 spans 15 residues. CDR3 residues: CASSTLAGLEETQYF. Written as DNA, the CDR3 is TGTGCCAGCAGTACACTAGCGGGACTCGAAGAGACCCAGTACTTC.

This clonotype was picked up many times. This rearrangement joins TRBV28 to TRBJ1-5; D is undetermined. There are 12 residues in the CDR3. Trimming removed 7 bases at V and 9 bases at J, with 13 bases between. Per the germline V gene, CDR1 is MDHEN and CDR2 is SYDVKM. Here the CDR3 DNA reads TGTGCCAGCATGAGGGAGGGTCGGCCCCAGCATTTT. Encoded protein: CASMREGRPQHF. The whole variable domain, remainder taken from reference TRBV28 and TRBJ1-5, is DVKVTQSSRYLVKRTGEKVFLECVQDMDHENMFWYRQDPGLGLRLIYFSYDVKMKEKGDIPEGYSVSREKKERFSLILESASTNQTSMYLCASMREGRPQHFGDGTRLSIL.

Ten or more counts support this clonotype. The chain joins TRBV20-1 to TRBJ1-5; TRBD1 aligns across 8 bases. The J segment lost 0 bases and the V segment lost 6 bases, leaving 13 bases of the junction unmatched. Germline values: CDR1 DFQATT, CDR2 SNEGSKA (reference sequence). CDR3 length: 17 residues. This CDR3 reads CSAKTGTGLYSNQPQHF. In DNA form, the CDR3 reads TGCAGTGCCAAGACCGGGACAGGATTGTATAGCAATCAGCCCCAGCATTTT.

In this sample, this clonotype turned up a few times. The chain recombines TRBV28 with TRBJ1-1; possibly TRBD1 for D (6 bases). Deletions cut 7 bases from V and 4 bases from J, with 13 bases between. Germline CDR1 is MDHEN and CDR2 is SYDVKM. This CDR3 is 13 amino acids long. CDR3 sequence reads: CASTPPRGTEAFF. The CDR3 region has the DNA TGTGCCAGCACCCCCCCCAGGGGCACTGAAGCTTTCTTT.

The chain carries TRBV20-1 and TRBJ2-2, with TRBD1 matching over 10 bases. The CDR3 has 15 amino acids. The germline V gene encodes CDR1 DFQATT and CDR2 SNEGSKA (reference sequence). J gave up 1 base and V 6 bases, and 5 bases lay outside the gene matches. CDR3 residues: CSARTGGLNTGELFF. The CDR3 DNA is TGCAGTGCCCGGACAGGGGGATTGAACACCGGGGAGCTGTTTTTT.

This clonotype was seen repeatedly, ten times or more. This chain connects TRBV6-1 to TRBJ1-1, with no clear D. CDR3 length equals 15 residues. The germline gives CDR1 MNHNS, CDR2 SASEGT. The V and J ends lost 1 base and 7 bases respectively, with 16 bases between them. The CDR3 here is CASSEDESGPNEAFF. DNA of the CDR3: TGTGCCAGCAGTGAAGACGAGTCAGGCCCCAATGAAGCTTTCTTT.

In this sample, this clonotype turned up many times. The CDR3 loop is CASSFIGAGQYF. CDR3 coding DNA: TGTGCCAGCAGTTTTATCGGCGCTGGGCAGTACTTC. The gene calls are TRBV12-3 or TRBV12-4 and TRBJ2-7; D unresolved. The CDR3 runs 12 residues. Between the trimmed V and J ends, which lost 3 bases and 9 bases, there was a span of 12 bases.

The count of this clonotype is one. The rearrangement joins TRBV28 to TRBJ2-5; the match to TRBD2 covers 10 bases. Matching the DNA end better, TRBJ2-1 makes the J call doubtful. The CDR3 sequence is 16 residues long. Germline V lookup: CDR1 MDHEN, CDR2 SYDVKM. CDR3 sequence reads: CASSHLTAGGSNEQFF. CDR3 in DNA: TGTGCCAGCAGTCACTTAACAGCGGGAGGGTCCAATGAGCAGTTCTTC.

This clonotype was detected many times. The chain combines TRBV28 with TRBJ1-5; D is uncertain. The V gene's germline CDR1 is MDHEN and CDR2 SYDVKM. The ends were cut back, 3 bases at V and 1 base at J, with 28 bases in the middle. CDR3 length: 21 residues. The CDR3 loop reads CASSFPTGEWVGPQSNQPQHF. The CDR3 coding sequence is TGTGCCAGCAGTTTCCCCACCGGGGAGTGGGTGGGTCCGCAGAGCAATCAGCCCCAGCATTTT.

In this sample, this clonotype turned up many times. CDR3 region: CASSLYRALDEQYF. The CDR3 DNA reads TGTGCCAGCAGTTTATACCGGGCGTTGGACGAGCAGTACTTC. The chain couples TRBV28 to TRBJ2-7; D call uncertain. CDR3 length: 14 residues. V lost 1 base and J lost 5, with 12 bases in between. The V gene's germline CDR1 is MDHEN and CDR2 SYDVKM.

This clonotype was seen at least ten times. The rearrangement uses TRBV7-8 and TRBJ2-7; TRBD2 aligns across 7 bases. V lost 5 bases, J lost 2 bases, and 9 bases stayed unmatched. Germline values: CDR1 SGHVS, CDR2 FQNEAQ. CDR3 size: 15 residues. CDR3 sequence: CASSGGGTQTYEQYF. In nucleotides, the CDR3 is TGTGCCAGCAGCGGGGGGGGGACTCAAACCTACGAGCAGTACTTC.

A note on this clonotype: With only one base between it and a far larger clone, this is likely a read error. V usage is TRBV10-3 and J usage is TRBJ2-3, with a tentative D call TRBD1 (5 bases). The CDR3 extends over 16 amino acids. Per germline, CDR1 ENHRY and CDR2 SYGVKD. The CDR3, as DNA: TGTGCCAGCAGTATGACAAGGGGCAAATTCACAGATACGCAGTATTTT. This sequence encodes CASSMTRGKFTDTQYF.

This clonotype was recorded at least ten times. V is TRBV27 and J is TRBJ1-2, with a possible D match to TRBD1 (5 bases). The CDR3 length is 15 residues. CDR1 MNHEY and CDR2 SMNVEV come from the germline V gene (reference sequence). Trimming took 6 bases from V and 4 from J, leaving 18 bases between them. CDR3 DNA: TGTGCCAGCAGACCTGCGGGACGGAGCAGCTATGGCTACACCTTC. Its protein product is CASRPAGRSSYGYTF.

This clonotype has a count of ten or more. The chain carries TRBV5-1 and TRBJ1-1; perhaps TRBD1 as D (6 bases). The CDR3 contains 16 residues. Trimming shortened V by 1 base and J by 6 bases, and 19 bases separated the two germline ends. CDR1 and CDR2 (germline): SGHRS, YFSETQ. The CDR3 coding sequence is TGCGCCAGCAGCTTGCGGCAGGGGTGGCCCCCCGCTGAAGCTTTCTTT. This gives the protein CASSLRQGWPPAEAFF. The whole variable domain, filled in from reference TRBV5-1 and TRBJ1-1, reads KAGVTQTPRYLIKTRGQQVTLSCSPISGHRSVSWYQQTPGQGLQFLFEYFSETQRNKGNFPGRFSGRQFSNSRSEMNVSTLELGDSALYLCASSLRQGWPPAEAFFGQGTRLTVV.

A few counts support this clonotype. DNA of the CDR3: TGTGCCACCAGTGATTTGCCGCAGGGGAACACCGGGGAGCTGTTTTTT. It yields the protein CATSDLPQGNTGELFF. V usage is TRBV24-1 and J usage is TRBJ2-2, with D tentatively TRBD1 (5 bases). The ends were cut back, 0 bases at V and 1 base at J, with 8 bases in the middle. The V gene's germline CDR1 is KGHDR and CDR2 SFDVKD. This CDR3 is 16 amino acids long.

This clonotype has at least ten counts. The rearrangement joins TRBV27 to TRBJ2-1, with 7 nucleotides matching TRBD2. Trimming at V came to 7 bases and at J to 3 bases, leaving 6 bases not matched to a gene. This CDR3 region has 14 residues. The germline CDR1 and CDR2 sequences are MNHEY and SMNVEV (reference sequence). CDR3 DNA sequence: TGTGCCAGCAACCCGACTAGCATCTACAATGAGCAGTTCTTC. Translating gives CASNPTSIYNEQFF.

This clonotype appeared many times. The CDR3 sequence is CASSQTGIYGYTF. The CDR3 nucleotides read TGTGCCAGCAGCCAGACAGGGATCTATGGCTACACCTTC. This sequence joins TRBV11-1 and TRBJ1-2; 7 bases map to TRBD1. Trimming cost V 5 bases and J 4 bases; bases outside gene matches: 4. The CDR3 spans 13 residues. Germline lookup yields CDR1 SGHAT and CDR2 FQDESV (reference sequence).

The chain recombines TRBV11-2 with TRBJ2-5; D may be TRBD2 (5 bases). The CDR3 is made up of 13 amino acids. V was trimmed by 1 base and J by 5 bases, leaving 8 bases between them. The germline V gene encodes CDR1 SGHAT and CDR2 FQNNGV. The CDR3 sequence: CASSLAWEETQYF. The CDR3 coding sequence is TGTGCCAGCAGCTTAGCTTGGGAGGAGACCCAGTACTTC. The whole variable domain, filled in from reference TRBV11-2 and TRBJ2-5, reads EAGVAQSPRYKIIEKRQSVAFWCNPISGHATLYWYQQILGQGPKLLIQFQNNGVVDDSQLPKDRFSAERLKGVDSTLKIQPAKLEDSAVYLCASSLAWEETQYFGPGTRLLVL.